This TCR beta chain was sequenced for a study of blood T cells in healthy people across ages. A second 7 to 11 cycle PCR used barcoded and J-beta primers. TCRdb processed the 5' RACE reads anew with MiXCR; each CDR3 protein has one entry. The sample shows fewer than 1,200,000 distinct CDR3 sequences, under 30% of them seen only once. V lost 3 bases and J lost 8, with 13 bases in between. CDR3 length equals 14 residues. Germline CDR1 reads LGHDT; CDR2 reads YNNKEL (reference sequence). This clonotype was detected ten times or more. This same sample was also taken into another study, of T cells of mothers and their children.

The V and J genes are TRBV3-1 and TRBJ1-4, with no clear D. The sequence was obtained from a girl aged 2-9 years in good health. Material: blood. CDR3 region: CASSHPGIGEKLFF. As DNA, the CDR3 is TGTGCCAGCAGCCATCCGGGGATAGGAGAAAAACTGTTTTTT.